Listed below are T cell receptor beta chains from one sample, sequenced in a study of Graves' ophthalmopathy and Graves' hyperthyroidism. TCRdb ran MiXCR on the multiplex PCR reads and lists one entry per CDR3 protein. The sample has 300,000 to 450,000 distinct CDR3 sequences; roughly a sixth are singletons. Sequenced material: peripheral blood. The receptors derive from an adult woman with stable Graves' hyperthyroidism. Each CDR3 is given with its conserved first and last residue. D genes are given only for firm matches. Rows may omit the clone size; those that give it use once, few, many or a size class.

cdr3_aa | cdr3_nt | clone_size | j_call | v_call | cdr3_length | d_call
CASRPGQDTEAFF | TGTGCCAGCAGACCAGGACAGGACACTGAAGCTTTCTTT | many | TRBJ1-1 | TRBV28 | 13 | TRBD1
CASSQEVGTSGLPETQYF | TGCGCCAGCAGCCAAGAAGTAGGGACTAGCGGGCTTCCAGAGACCCAGTACTTC | many | TRBJ2-5 | TRBV4-1 | 18 | TRBD2
CSAREGTINEQFF | TGCAGTGCTAGAGAAGGAACTATCAATGAGCAGTTCTTC | few | TRBJ2-1 | TRBV20-1 | 13 | -
CASTTSLGQSFAEAFF | TGTGCCAGCACCACAAGTCTGGGACAGAGCTTCGCTGAAGCTTTCTTT | many | TRBJ1-1 | TRBV27 | 16 | TRBD1
CASSLGIGQGYEQYF | TGTGCCAGCAGCTTAGGCATCGGACAGGGCTACGAGCAGTACTTC | many | TRBJ2-7 | TRBV7-2 | 15 | TRBD1
CSAVAGGHTGELFF | TGCAGTGCTGTAGCGGGAGGACACACCGGGGAGCTGTTTTTT | many | TRBJ2-2 | TRBV20-1 | 14 | TRBD2
CASSSVGANQPQHF | TGTGCCAGCAGCTCCGTTGGGGCTAATCAGCCCCAGCATTTT | many | TRBJ1-5 | TRBV7-2 | 14 | -
CASRLRDSVKNIKYF | TGTGCCAGCAGGTTGAGGGATAGTGTCAAAAACATTAAGTACTTC | many | TRBJ2-4 | TRBV2 | 15 | -
CASSDHGGASTDTQYF | TGTGCCAGCAGTGACCACGGAGGGGCCAGCACAGATACGCAGTATTTT | - | TRBJ2-3 | TRBV6-4 | 16 | -
CASSEAPSGTYEQYF | TGTGCCAGCAGTGAAGCGCCTAGCGGGACCTACGAGCAGTACTTC | many | TRBJ2-7 | TRBV6-1 | 15 | TRBD2
CASRDSSAGEQYF | TGTGCCAGCAGGGACAGCTCGGCCGGCGAGCAGTACTTC | many | TRBJ2-7 | TRBV12-3/TRBV12-4 | 13 | -
CASSKIAWYEQYF | TGTGCCAGCAGTAAGATTGCTTGGTACGAGCAGTACTTC | many | TRBJ2-7 | TRBV6-1 | 13 | -
CASSRRTELEETQYF | TGTGCCAGCAGTCGCCGGACAGAGTTGGAGGAGACCCAGTACTTC | many | TRBJ2-5 | TRBV28 | 15 | -
CSASRGGQGHEQYF | TGCAGTGCTTCCCGCGGGGGACAGGGCCACGAGCAGTACTTC | many | TRBJ2-7 | TRBV20-1 | 14 | TRBD1
CASSSFYSNQPQHF | TGTGCCAGCAGTTCCTTCTATAGCAATCAGCCCCAGCATTTT | many | TRBJ1-5 | TRBV6-5 | 14 | -
CSVSRGGPSYEQYF | TGCAGCGTTTCCCGGGGAGGACCCTCCTACGAGCAGTACTTC | many | TRBJ2-7 | TRBV29-1 | 14 | -
CASSYSKSAGHYSYEQYF | TGTGCCAGCAGTTACTCGAAAAGTGCAGGACACTACTCCTACGAGCAGTACTTC | many | TRBJ2-7 | TRBV6-5 | 18 | -
CASSNGDRGETQYF | TGTGCCAGTAGTAACGGGGACAGGGGTGAGACCCAGTACTTC | many | TRBJ2-5 | TRBV19 | 14 | TRBD1
CASRNIAGEVWGQETQYF | TGTGCCAGCAGGAATATAGCGGGAGAGGTGTGGGGGCAAGAGACCCAGTACTTC | many | TRBJ2-5 | TRBV6-2/TRBV6-3 | 18 | TRBD2
CSAKTGTGGTEAFF | TGCAGCGCTAAGACCGGGACAGGGGGCACTGAAGCTTTCTTT | many | TRBJ1-1 | TRBV29-1 | 14 | TRBD1
CSGRLSANTGELFF | TGCAGCGGTCGGTTATCCGCGAACACCGGGGAGCTGTTTTTT | many | TRBJ2-2 | TRBV29-1 | 14 | -
CASSFSTGGTGELFF | TGTGCCAGCAGTTTTTCTACAGGGGGCACCGGGGAGCTGTTTTTT | many | TRBJ2-2 | TRBV12-3/TRBV12-4 | 15 | TRBD1